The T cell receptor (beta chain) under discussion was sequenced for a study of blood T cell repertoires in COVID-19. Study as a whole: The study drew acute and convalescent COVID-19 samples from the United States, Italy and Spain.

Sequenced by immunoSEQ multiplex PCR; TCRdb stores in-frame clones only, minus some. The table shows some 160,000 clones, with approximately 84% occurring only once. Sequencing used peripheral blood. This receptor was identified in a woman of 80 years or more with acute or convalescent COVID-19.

The CDR3 reads CASSFSAGLQGYTF. CDR3 nucleotides: TGTGCCAGCAGCTTCAGCGCGGGTTTACAAGGCTACACCTTC. This chain uses TRBV7-9 with TRBJ1-2; no firm D call. With 3 bases removed from V and 8 bases from J, the gap between germline ends came to 16 bases. The CDR3 loop spans 14 amino acids. Germline-derived CDR1 and CDR2 are SEHNR and FQNEAQ (reference sequence).